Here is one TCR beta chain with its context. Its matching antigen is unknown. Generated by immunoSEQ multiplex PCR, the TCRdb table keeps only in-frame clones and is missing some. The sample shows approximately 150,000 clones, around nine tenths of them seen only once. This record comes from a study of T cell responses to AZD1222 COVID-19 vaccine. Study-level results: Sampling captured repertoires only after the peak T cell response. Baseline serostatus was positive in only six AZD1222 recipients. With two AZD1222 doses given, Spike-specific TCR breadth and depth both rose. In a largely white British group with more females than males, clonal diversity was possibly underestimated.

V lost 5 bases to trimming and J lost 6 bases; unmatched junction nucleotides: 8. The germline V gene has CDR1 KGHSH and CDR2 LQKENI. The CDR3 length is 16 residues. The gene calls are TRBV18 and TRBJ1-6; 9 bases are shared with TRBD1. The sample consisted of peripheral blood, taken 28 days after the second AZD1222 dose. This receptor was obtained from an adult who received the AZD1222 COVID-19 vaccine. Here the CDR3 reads CASSNRQGEVNSPLHF. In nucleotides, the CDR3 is TGTGCCAGCTCAAATCGACAGGGGGAGGTTAATTCACCCCTCCACTTT.